What follows is one TCR beta chain and its context. Its cognate antigen is unknown. Other DNA sequences of this sample code for an identical CDR3. The PCR ran on 60 Vbeta and 13 Jbeta primers. TCRdb keeps only in-frame clones here, not all; method: immunoSEQ multiplex PCR. Seen here are about 120,000 clones, around 63% observed once, and the top ten hold 9% to 10%. CDR1 and CDR2 (germline): SGDLS, YYNGEE. The CDR3 is 16 residues long. With V trimmed by 0 bases and J by 2 bases, 6 bases remained unmatched. This specimen comes from a study of cytomegalovirus exposure and HLA in healthy donors. Study conclusions and caveats: Sequencing artifact likely explains a cluster of highly shared sequence variants. A few of the chains that were CMV-associated were confirmed in vitro to be specific for CMV antigens. The HLA-A and HLA-B alleles of most subjects were reportedly predicted accurately from TCR beta sequences.

When sampled, the donors appeared nominally healthy, though they likely had unrecorded immune exposures. The rearrangement joins TRBV9 to TRBJ2-7; 9 bases agree with TRBD1. The sequenced material came from PBMCs. The sequence was collected from a man aged 35-49 years in good health and CMV-seropositive. CDR3 residues: CASSVGPGQGTYEQYF. DNA of the CDR3: TGTGCCAGCAGCGTAGGTCCGGGACAGGGTACCTACGAGCAGTACTTC.